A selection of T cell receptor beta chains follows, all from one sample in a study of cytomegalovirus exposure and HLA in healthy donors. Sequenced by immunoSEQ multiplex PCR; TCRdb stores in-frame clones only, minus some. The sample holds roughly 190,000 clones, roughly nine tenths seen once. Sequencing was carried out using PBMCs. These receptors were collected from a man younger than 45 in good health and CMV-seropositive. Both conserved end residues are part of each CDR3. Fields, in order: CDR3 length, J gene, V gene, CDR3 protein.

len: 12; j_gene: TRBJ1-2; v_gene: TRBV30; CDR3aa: CAWSEGAYGYTF
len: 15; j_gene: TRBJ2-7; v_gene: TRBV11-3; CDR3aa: CASSPPGQRYYEQYF
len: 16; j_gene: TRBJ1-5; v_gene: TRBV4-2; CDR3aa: CASSHDGTGGYQPQHF
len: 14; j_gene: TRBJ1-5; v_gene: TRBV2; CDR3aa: CASNSRDSNQPQHF
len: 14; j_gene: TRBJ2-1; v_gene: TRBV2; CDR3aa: CASRTGGPDNEQFF
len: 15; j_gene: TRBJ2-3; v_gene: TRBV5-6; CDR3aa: CASSFGLAAPDTQYF
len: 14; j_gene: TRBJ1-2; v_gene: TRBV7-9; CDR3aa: CASSPRTGTDGYTF
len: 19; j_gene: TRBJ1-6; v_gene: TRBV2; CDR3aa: CASRLIQGVQSSYNSPLHF
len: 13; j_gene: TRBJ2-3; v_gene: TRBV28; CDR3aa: CASSPQGSDTQYF
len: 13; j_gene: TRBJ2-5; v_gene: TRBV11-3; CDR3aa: CASSATGRETQYF
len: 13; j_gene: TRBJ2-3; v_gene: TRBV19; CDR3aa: CASSTDSTDTQYF
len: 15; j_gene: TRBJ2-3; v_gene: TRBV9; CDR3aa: CASSGGQAHTDTQYF
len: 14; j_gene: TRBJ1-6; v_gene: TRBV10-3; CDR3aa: CANAAASYNSPLHF
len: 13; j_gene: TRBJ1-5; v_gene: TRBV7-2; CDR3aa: CASRINSNQPQHF
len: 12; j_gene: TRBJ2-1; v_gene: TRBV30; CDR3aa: CAWSNEHNEQFF
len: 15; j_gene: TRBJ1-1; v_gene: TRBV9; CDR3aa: CASSVAGGRNTEAFF
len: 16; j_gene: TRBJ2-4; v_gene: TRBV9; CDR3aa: CASSEGIGREGDIQYF
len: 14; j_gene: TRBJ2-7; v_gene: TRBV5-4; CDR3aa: CASSLRDRAYEQYF
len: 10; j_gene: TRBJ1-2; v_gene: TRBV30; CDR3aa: CACFSGGYTF
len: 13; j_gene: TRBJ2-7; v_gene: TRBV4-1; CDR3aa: CASSQGTVYEQYF
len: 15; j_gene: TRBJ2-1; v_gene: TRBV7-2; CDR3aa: CASSPGEGGRNEQFF
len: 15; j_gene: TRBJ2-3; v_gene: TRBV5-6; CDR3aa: CASSSGTEGTDTQYF